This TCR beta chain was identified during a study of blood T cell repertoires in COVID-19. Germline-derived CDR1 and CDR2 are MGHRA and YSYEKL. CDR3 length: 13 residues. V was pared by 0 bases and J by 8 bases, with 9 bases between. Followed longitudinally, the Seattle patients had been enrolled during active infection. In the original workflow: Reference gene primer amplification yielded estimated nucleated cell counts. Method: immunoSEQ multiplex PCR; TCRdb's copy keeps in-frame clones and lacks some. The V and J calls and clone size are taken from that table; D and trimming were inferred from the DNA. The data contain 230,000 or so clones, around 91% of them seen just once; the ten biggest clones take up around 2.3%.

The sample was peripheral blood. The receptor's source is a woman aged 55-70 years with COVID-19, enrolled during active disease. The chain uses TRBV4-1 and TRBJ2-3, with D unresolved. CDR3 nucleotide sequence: TGCGCCAGCAGCCAAGATCCCCTCCCTACGCAGTATTTT. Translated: CASSQDPLPTQYF.